The T cell receptor beta chain described here comes from a study of T cell repertoires in cytomegalovirus infection. TCRdb re-called the reads through MiXCR, storing one row per CDR3 protein. The table lists about 400,000 distinct CDR3 sequences, about 35% of them singletons, with less than 15% in the top ten. Points on this clonotype: Its antigen is not identified.

Germline CDR1 and CDR2: LNHDA and SQIVND (reference sequence). There are 14 residues in the CDR3. Trimming pared 3 bases from V and 5 bases from J, leaving 11 bases between. This chain joins TRBV19 and TRBJ2-1; D remains unclear. The source was cultured PBMCs, collected from culture after CMV antigen stimulation. This TCR was sampled from a human donor in good health (CMV status not recorded). Some clones in this sample may be carry-over from other donors' samples. CDR3 in amino acids: CASSMVKTHNEQFF. CDR3 in DNA: TGTGCCAGTAGTATGGTTAAGACCCACAATGAGCAGTTCTTC.